This T cell receptor (beta chain) was observed in a study of Graves' ophthalmopathy and Graves' hyperthyroidism (dated by TCRdb to the late 2010s). General notes on the study: Peripheral blood was collected at initial diagnosis, prior to any treatment. The study used TCR beta repertoire signatures to distinguish Graves' ophthalmopathy from Graves' hyperthyroidism and to predict progression to ophthalmopathy. In total, 120 to 150 blood samples were TCR-sequenced: fewer than 50 ophthalmopathy, approximately 80 hyperthyroidism and about 17 hyperthyroidism-to-ophthalmopathy patients. To explore V-J signatures that separate ophthalmopathy from hyperthyroidism, a discovery set of about a hundred patients was enrolled, consisting of 40 to 45 with ophthalmopathy and roughly 57 with stable hyperthyroidism. For independent validation, a separate cohort was made up of approximately 19 hyperthyroidism patients plus 17 patients who later progressed from hyperthyroidism to ophthalmopathy. In roughly 6 hyperthyroidism patients, the T-cell repertoire of thyroid tissue was compared with the T-cell repertoire of blood. Once sampling was done, hyperthyroidism patients were given methimazole at a starting dose of 30 mg daily, while ophthalmopathy patients were given high-dose intravenous methylprednisolone. Here is what the overall study found, with its caveats: In validation, the model predicted ophthalmopathy progression with about 70% sensitivity and approximately 72% specificity; 12 predicted patients were CT-confirmed with GO in a median of approximately six months. No statistical method was used to predetermine the sample size, and group allocation was not hidden from the investigators. The 13-signature model separated ophthalmopathy from stable hyperthyroidism with approximately 88% sensitivity and around 81% specificity in cross-validation, and 80%/75% in the test set. Most expanded thyroid clonotypes with frequency above 0.001 were also detected in blood, suggesting blood repertoires may reflect the thyroid immune response.

Hyperthyroidism was considered stable if no progression to ophthalmopathy occurred within 18 months of follow-up. Hyperthyroidism patients were newly diagnosed, with disease duration under 2 months, and aged 18 to 65 years. Anyone with other autoimmune diseases, uncontrolled infections, pregnancy or lactation was excluded from the study. Diagnosis relied on clinical symptoms, serum thyroxine, TRAb, thyroid ultrasound and orbital computed tomography. PBMCs were isolated from more than 9 ml of fresh peripheral blood by Ficoll-Paque density gradient centrifugation. Trizol reagent was used to extract the total RNA, and its quality was then checked on an Agilent 2100 Bioanalyzer. For repertoire sequencing, TCR beta CDR3 regions were amplified from RNA transcripts. The first round of RT-PCR was done with HTBI primers and the Qiagen OneStep RT-PCR kit, and was followed by a second round of multiplex PCR, then size selection and purification. Sequencing of the libraries was carried out on an Illumina HiSeq2000 in paired-end mode with 100 bp reads. The authors' pipeline ran thus. SOAPnuke was used to process the reads, removing any read that contained adapters or uncalled bases, had a mean Phred below 15, or lacked an exact match to the constant primer or identifier. COPE v1.2.5 was used to merge high-quality paired reads. Each unique nucleotide sequence was treated as a clonotype, and MiTCR v1.1 was used to align the clonotypes to the IMGT TRB V, D and J references. Only V-J combinations with frequency above 0.0001 were analysed, covering around 99% of repertoires. A TCR clonal expansion and chaos score per V-J combination was defined as the ratio of F50 clonal expansion to chaos observed in the TCRdist matrix. Welch's t-statistics and random forest were used to narrow the features down to 10 to 15 V-J combinations, which were then fed into a naive Bayes classifier. The Morisita-Horn index was used to measure how similar the thyroid and blood repertoires were. TCRdb ran its own pipeline on the public reads, namely fastp trimming at Q25 and MiXCR clone calling, and kept in-frame beta chains. Every entry covers one CDR3 protein and lists the most common genes and DNA from its rows. Here the V and J calls rest on TCRdb's processing, not on the authors' analysis. This sample comprises 300,000 to 400,000 distinct CDR3 sequences, 17% of them detected only once. 2.4% of the sample comes from the top ten.

To note about this clonotype: This clone's antigen is unknown. No much larger clonotype is one base removed from it; base qualities were not supplied.

CDR1 and CDR2, per the germline V gene, are MNHNS and SASEGT. The CDR3 starts with the cysteine, ends with the phenylalanine, and has 15 residues. Only the CDR3 region is kept as DNA, spanning 45 bases read in frame from base 1. The junction carries 14 bases between V and J, which are trimmed by 5 bases and 1 base respectively. The receptor comes from an adult woman with stable Graves' hyperthyroidism. The sequence links TRBV6-1 to TRBJ1-2; the best D guess is TRBD1, with 6 bases matching. The sequenced sample was peripheral blood. The CDR3 amino acid sequence is: CASSPQGAYNYGYTF. The bases are TGTGCCAGCAGTCCACAGGGAGCCTATAACTATGGCTACACCTTC.